This TCR beta chain was captured in a study of T cell repertoires in cytomegalovirus infection. As for the study in general: Well-studied HLA-B-restricted CMV epitopes were used in the study alongside recently identified HLA-C-restricted ones. It was the public TCR beta signatures that indicated both CMV infection and matching HLA type.

Germline V CDR1 and CDR2: MNHNS, SASEGT. Germline trimming cut 5 bases from V and 11 bases from J; bases unmatched to any gene: 11. CDR3 length: 15 amino acids. Study conclusions and caveats: Identification of carriers of CMV plus the relevant HLA was performed using cumulative public TCR beta family frequency. HLA-C-restricted, CMV-specific TCR beta clonotypes were dominant ex vivo.

Using its own MiXCR run on the reads, TCRdb lists one record per CDR3 protein. The sample shows 550,000 to 700,000 distinct CDR3 sequences, under 45% of them seen only once. On this clonotype: Its target is not known.

This sequence joins TRBV6-1 and TRBJ2-1, with TRBD2 identical over 11 bases. The sequencing used cultured PBMCs, collected from culture after CMV antigen stimulation. The TCR was taken from a human donor in good health (CMV status not recorded). Some clones in this sample may be carry-over from other donors' samples. The CDR3 protein is CASSFSTSGSYKQFF. CDR3 coding DNA: TGTGCCAGCAGTTTTAGCACTAGCGGGAGTTATAAGCAGTTCTTC.